The 15 T cell receptor beta chains below all came from one sample that was sequenced in a study of T cell responses to AZD1222 COVID-19 vaccine. Sequencing was performed with immunoSEQ multiplex PCR; in TCRdb, only in-frame clones are kept and a portion is missing. The data show more than 50,000 clones, with 79% seen just once and about a quarter held by the top ten. The source material was peripheral blood, sampled on day 0 of MenACWY control vaccination. These receptors were obtained from an adult in good health.

The chain uses TRBV2 and TRBJ1-2; 8 bases align to TRBD1. V lost 0 bases, J lost 3 bases, and 3 bases stayed unmatched. The germline gives CDR1 SNHLY, CDR2 FYNNEI. The CDR3 covers 15 residues. CDR3 sequence: CASSEARTGYYGYTF. For the CDR3, the DNA is TGTGCCAGCAGTGAAGCTCGGACAGGGTACTATGGCTACACCTTC.

The rearrangement joins TRBV5-1 to TRBJ1-1; D gene uncertain. Trimming cost V 0 bases and J 11 bases, with 14 bases left between them. The CDR3 totals 13 residues. CDR1 and CDR2 (germline): SGHRS, YFSETQ. CDR3 amino acids: CASSLGGAEKAFF. The CDR3, as DNA: TGCGCCAGCAGCTTGGGGGGAGCTGAAAAGGCTTTCTTT.

V is TRBV7-3 and J is TRBJ2-1, with TRBD2 matching over 8 bases. This CDR3 is 12 amino acids long. With V trimmed by 3 bases and J by 14 bases, 6 bases remained unmatched. Germline CDR1 and CDR2: SGHTA and FQGTGA. The CDR3 DNA follows: TGTGCCAGCAGCTTCGGCGGGGGGCCGGAGTTCTTC. It encodes CASSFGGGPEFF.

This chain connects TRBV10-2 to TRBJ2-7; 8 bases fit TRBD1. This CDR3 is built from 13 residues. The V and J ends lost 0 bases and 7 bases, in that order; junction bases with no gene match: 2. The germline V gene has CDR1 WSHSY and CDR2 SAAADI. This chain's CDR3 is CASSESRDREQYF. The CDR3 DNA is TGCGCCAGCAGTGAGTCCCGGGACAGGGAGCAGTACTTC.

The chain joins TRBV5-1 to TRBJ2-5, with a weak D call TRBD2 (6 bases). V was pared by 3 bases and J by 7 bases, with 7 bases between. This CDR3 contains 11 residues. CDR1 is SGHRS, CDR2 YFSETQ, per germline. CDR3 loop: CASSSGRTQYF. The DNA of the CDR3 is TGCGCCAGCAGCTCCGGGAGGACCCAGTACTTC.

The chain uses TRBV6-2 or TRBV6-3 and TRBJ1-1; D is uncertain. The germline V gene encodes CDR1 MNHEY and CDR2 SVGEGT. The CDR3 spans 14 residues. V gave up 0 bases and J gave up 6 bases, with 11 bases separating them. In DNA form, the CDR3 reads TGTGCCAGCAGTTACTCTGGCACGGTACCTGAAGCTTTCTTT. Translation gives CASSYSGTVPEAFF.

This chain joins TRBV11-2 and TRBJ1-6, with D uncertain. V was shortened by 5 bases and J by 7 bases, with 12 bases between the two germline ends. This CDR3 is built from 14 residues. The germline V gene has CDR1 SGHAT and CDR2 FQNNGV. In nucleotides, the CDR3 is TGTGCCAGCAGCGTGGACGGACCCAATTCACCCCTCCACTTT. Protein product: CASSVDGPNSPLHF.

This clone occurred once. The chain carries TRBV30 and TRBJ1-5; 7 positions match TRBD1. The V gene's germline CDR1 is GTSNPN and CDR2 SVGIG (reference sequence). The CDR3 extends over 19 amino acids. V lost 0 bases, J lost 0 bases, and 14 bases stayed unmatched. CDR3 DNA sequence: TGTGCCTGGAGTGTAGGGACCTACTCGGGACAGACTAGCAATCAGCCCCAGCATTTT. Translating gives CAWSVGTYSGQTSNQPQHF.

V gene TRBV6-1 combines with J gene TRBJ1-6; 7 bases agree with TRBD1. J was trimmed by 6 bases and V by 2 bases; bases with no gene match: 7. The CDR3 length is 16 residues. Germline CDR1 reads MNHNS; CDR2 reads SASEGT. The CDR3 loop is CASSESGTAFNSPLHF. Here the CDR3 DNA reads TGTGCCAGCAGTGAAAGTGGGACAGCCTTTAATTCACCCCTCCACTTT.

This clone was counted a few times. The rearrangement joins TRBV30 to TRBJ1-2; TRBD1 matches 9 bases. This CDR3 comprises 15 residues. Germline trimming cut 0 bases from V and 3 bases from J; bases unmatched to any gene: 5. Germline lookup yields CDR1 GTSNPN and CDR2 SVGIG (reference sequence). The CDR3 coding sequence is TGTGCCTGGAGTGTGGGGACAGGGAGTCACTATGGCTACACCTTC. It is translated as CAWSVGTGSHYGYTF.

J is TRBJ2-7 and V is TRBV9; D is unclear. CDR3 length equals 14 residues. CDR1 SGDLS and CDR2 YYNGEE come from the germline V gene. V was shortened by 4 bases and J by 0 bases, with 11 bases between the two germline ends. The CDR3 spells CASSPSEYSYEQYF. CDR3 in DNA: TGTGCCAGCAGCCCGAGCGAGTACTCCTACGAGCAGTACTTC.

Only one count was recorded for this clone. The chain joins TRBV28 to TRBJ1-5; 7 bases are shared with TRBD1. The CDR3 is 15 amino acids. Germline V gene sequence: CDR1 MDHEN, CDR2 SYDVKM. With V trimmed by 8 bases and J by 0 bases, 7 bases remained unmatched. The CDR3 DNA is TGTGCCAGCGGCCAGACAGGGCATAGCAATCAGCCCCAGCATTTT. It yields the protein CASGQTGHSNQPQHF.

The gene calls are TRBV5-5 and TRBJ1-1; TRBD1 matches 7 bases. The length of the CDR3 is 15 residues. The germline gives CDR1 SGHKS, CDR2 YYEKEE (reference sequence). J lost 4 bases, V lost 4 bases, and 10 bases had no gene match. Written as DNA, the CDR3 is TGTGCCAGCAGCCCTACAGGGGAACGGAGCACTGAAGCTTTCTTT. Its translation: CASSPTGERSTEAFF.

This clone was counted between two and nine times. J is TRBJ2-1 and V is TRBV28, with TRBD2 identical over 10 bases. Germline CDR1 and CDR2: MDHEN and SYDVKM. The junction had 3 bases not matched to a gene; V was cut back by 4 bases and J by 6 bases. There are 14 residues in the CDR3. The CDR3 DNA reads TGTGCCAGCAGTTCTAGCGGGGGCCGCAATGAGCAGTTCTTC. Translation: CASSSSGGRNEQFF.

J is TRBJ2-3 and V is TRBV5-8, with 11 positions matching TRBD2. Per germline, CDR1 SGHTS and CDR2 YDEGEE. Trimming took 1 base from V and 4 from J; bases not matched to a gene: 5. This CDR3 contains 16 residues. This CDR3 reads CASSLLTSGTADTQYF. The CDR3 region has the DNA TGTGCCAGCAGCTTGCTGACTAGCGGGACGGCAGATACGCAGTATTTT.